This T cell receptor (beta chain) was recorded in a study of neoadjuvant anti-PD-1 for oral cavity cancer. Overall study results and limits: After neoadjuvant nivolumab, PBMC T cell clonality was significantly higher in non-responders than responders. TCR analyses covered only a few patients per response group. Higher pretreatment Treg/Th17 ratios tracked higher pretreatment blood clonality.

Time point described: after neoadjuvant nivolumab, at surgical resection. Germline V lookup: CDR1 MNHEY, CDR2 SMNVEV (reference sequence). The CDR3 has 17 residues. Trimming removed 1 base at V and 2 bases at J, with 16 bases between. Here immunoSEQ multiplex PCR was the method, and the copy in TCRdb shows in-frame clones only, minus some. The table records under 10,000 clones, about 80% of them present only once. This clone was detected only once. The antigen is unknown. This specimen was PBMCs, taken after nivolumab (anti-PD-1) treatment. The chain joins TRBV27 to TRBJ2-3, with unresolved D. This clonotype was sampled from a person between 35 and 79 years old with oral cavity squamous cell carcinoma. The CDR3 is CASSLCLNITLTDTQYF. The CDR3 DNA reads as TGTGCCAGCAGTTTATGCCTAAACATCACCCTCACAGATACGCAGTATTTT.